The 14 T cell receptor beta chains in this list originate from one sample, sequenced in a study of blood T cell repertoires in COVID-19. Generated by immunoSEQ multiplex PCR, the TCRdb table keeps only in-frame clones and is missing some. The repertoire holds roughly 260,000 clones, 91% seen once, with approximately 2.6% in the top ten. The source material was peripheral blood. All receptors come from a person aged 18 to 35 with COVID-19, enrolled during active disease.

The rearrangement uses TRBV5-1 and TRBJ1-1, with 7 bases lining up with TRBD1. CDR3 length: 16 amino acids. Germline V gives CDR1 SGHRS, CDR2 YFSETQ. J lost 2 bases, V lost 0 bases, and 7 bases had no gene match. CDR3 bases: TGCGCCAGCAGCTTGGGGGGACAGCGAATCAACACTGAAGCTTTCTTT. Translated: CASSLGGQRINTEAFF. Filled out from reference TRBV5-1 and TRBJ1-1, the complete variable domain reads KAGVTQTPRYLIKTRGQQVTLSCSPISGHRSVSWYQQTPGQGLQFLFEYFSETQRNKGNFPGRFSGRQFSNSRSEMNVSTLELGDSALYLCASSLGGQRINTEAFFGQGTRLTVV.

This clone was observed once. This chain connects TRBV4-1 to TRBJ1-1; 7 nucleotides match TRBD1. With 2 bases clipped from V and 7 bases from J, the junction kept 13 bases outside the gene matches. In germline, CDR1 is MGHRA, CDR2 YSYEKL. This CDR3 is 16 amino acids long. In nucleotides, the CDR3 is TGCGCCAGCAGCCAACAACACGGACAGGCTGCATTTGAAGCTTTCTTT. The encoded protein is CASSQQHGQAAFEAFF.

The rearrangement links TRBV4-1 to TRBJ2-3, with TRBD2 matching 7 bases. J gave up 3 bases and V 6 bases, and 3 bases lay outside the gene matches. In germline, CDR1 is MGHRA, CDR2 YSYEKL. This CDR3 contains 13 residues. CDR3 DNA sequence: TGCGCCAGCAGAGGGAGGGTTACAGATACGCAGTATTTT. It yields the protein CASRGRVTDTQYF.

V gene TRBV6-5 combines with J gene TRBJ2-7; the match to TRBD2 covers 8 bases. Germline CDR1 MNHEY, CDR2 SVGAGI. V shed 7 bases, J shed 3 bases, and the junction held 11 bases outside the gene matches. The CDR3 has 15 amino acids. Here the CDR3 reads CASTKRELMGYEQYF. The CDR3 nucleotides are TGTGCCAGCACTAAGCGGGAGTTAATGGGCTACGAGCAGTACTTC.

J is TRBJ2-2 and V is TRBV19; TRBD2 is a possible D gene (6 bases). Germline loops: CDR1 LNHDA, CDR2 SQIVND (reference sequence). The CDR3 consists of 13 residues. V was trimmed by 10 bases and J by 5 bases, leaving 14 bases between them. The CDR3 loop reads CATRRADTGELFF. Written as DNA, the CDR3 is TGTGCCACCCGGAGGGCCGATACCGGGGAGCTGTTTTTT.

As regards this clone: This specimen includes other DNA sequences encoding the same CDR3. The chain uses TRBV4-2 and TRBJ2-3; 13 bases are a match to TRBD2. Germline CDR1 reads LGHNA; CDR2 reads YNFKEQ. V gave up 1 base and J gave up 6 bases; unmatched junction bases: 7. The length of the CDR3 is 17 residues. The chain's CDR3 is CASSQALAGGPGDTQYF. DNA of the CDR3: TGTGCCAGCAGCCAAGCACTAGCGGGAGGGCCGGGGGATACGCAGTATTTT.

The genes are TRBV6-5 and TRBJ1-1; no clear D gene. Germline assignment: CDR1 MNHEY and CDR2 SVGAGI. With 2 bases removed from V and 7 bases from J, the gap between germline ends came to 8 bases. CDR3 length equals 12 residues. As DNA, the CDR3 is TGTGCCAGCAGTTACACCGGTAGTGAAGCTTTCTTT. Protein: CASSYTGSEAFF.

The V gene is TRBV11-2, the J gene TRBJ2-3; D not certain. This CDR3 comprises 15 residues. Germline V CDR1 and CDR2: SGHAT, FQNNGV. The V end lost 2 bases, the J end lost 0 bases, and 9 bases lay between the germline ends. The chain's CDR3 is CASSLQATSTDTQYF. The CDR3 DNA reads as TGTGCCAGCAGCTTACAGGCCACTAGCACAGATACGCAGTATTTT.

This clone was recorded once. The gene calls are TRBV29-1 and TRBJ2-5; 7 bases align to TRBD1. The CDR3 runs 13 residues. Unmatched junction bases numbered 3, after V lost 3 bases and J lost 2 bases. Per the germline V gene, CDR1 is SQVTM and CDR2 is ANQGSEA. CDR3 nucleotide sequence: TGCAGCGTTGAGACAGGGCGGCAAGAGACCCAGTACTTC. This gives the protein CSVETGRQETQYF.

The J gene is TRBJ1-4, the V gene TRBV3-1 (or the pseudogene TRBV3-2), with 7 nucleotides matching TRBD1. The CDR3 sequence is 14 residues long. Germline V gene sequence: CDR1 LGHDT, CDR2 YNNKEL (reference sequence). V lost 8 bases, J lost 7 bases, and 10 bases stayed unmatched. The CDR3 protein is CASGYRGTLEKLFF. CDR3 in DNA: TGTGCCAGCGGATACAGGGGAACCCTTGAAAAACTGTTTTTT.

V and J are TRBV5-1 and TRBJ1-2; a possible D gene is TRBD1 (5 bases). Germline assignment: CDR1 SGHRS and CDR2 YFSETQ. This CDR3 has 14 residues. The germline V and J ends were trimmed by 0 bases and 8 bases, with 14 bases remaining between them. DNA of the CDR3: TGCGCCAGCAGCTTGGGTATGGGGCTTGGAGGCTACACCTTC. Translating it yields CASSLGMGLGGYTF. Full variable domain (outside the CDR3, taken from reference TRBV5-1 and TRBJ1-2): KAGVTQTPRYLIKTRGQQVTLSCSPISGHRSVSWYQQTPGQGLQFLFEYFSETQRNKGNFPGRFSGRQFSNSRSEMNVSTLELGDSALYLCASSLGMGLGGYTFGSGTRLTVV.

The gene calls are TRBV5-4 and TRBJ1-5; maybe TRBD1 (5 bases). V lost 0 bases to trimming and J lost 7 bases, with 20 bases between them. Germline V gene sequence: CDR1 SGHNT, CDR2 YYREEE (reference sequence). The CDR3 is made up of 17 amino acids. CDR3 DNA sequence: TGTGCCAGCAGCTTGGCCAGGGAAGGGTTAGCAAAACAGCCCCAGCATTTT. As protein: CASSLAREGLAKQPQHF.

This chain's CDR3 is CASSPGDRDRNTEAFF. In DNA form, the CDR3 reads TGTGCCAGCAGCCCCGGGGACAGGGACAGGAACACTGAAGCTTTCTTT. This chain links TRBV7-6 with TRBJ1-1; 9 bases agree with TRBD1. V lost 5 bases to trimming and J lost 1 base; unmatched junction nucleotides: 8. The CDR3 runs 16 residues. CDR1 is SGHVS and CDR2 is FNYEAQ in the germline V gene.

The J gene is TRBJ2-1, the V gene TRBV10-3, with 10 bases that match TRBD2. The CDR3 has 15 amino acids. Germline V gives CDR1 ENHRY, CDR2 SYGVKD. CDR3 sequence reads: CALASSGSSYNEQFF. The CDR3 DNA reads TGTGCGCTTGCCTCTAGCGGGAGTTCCTACAATGAGCAGTTCTTC.